This is a list of T cell receptor beta chains from one sample in a study of Ad26.COV2.S vaccination and SARS-CoV-2 variants. The repertoire was sequenced with immunoSEQ multiplex PCR; TCRdb's copy has only in-frame clones and lacks some. The data show 200,000 to 250,000 clones, 88% seen once. The sample in question was peripheral blood, obtained in a trial of Ad26.COV2.S vaccine versus placebo. These TCRs come from a person aged 18-60 years who received the Ad26.COV2.S COVID-19 vaccine or a placebo. CDR3s include the opening cysteine and the closing phenylalanine or tryptophan. D genes are given only for firm matches. Size is stated for part of the rows, as once, few or many counts, or as a class when the clone is expanded.

clone size: -
D gene: TRBD1
J gene: TRBJ1-2
V gene: TRBV28
CDR3 protein: CASRSGDRGYGYTF
CDR3 DNA: TGTGCCAGCAGGTCGGGGGACAGGGGGTATGGCTACACCTTC

clone size: -
D gene: -
J gene: TRBJ1-1
V gene: TRBV27
CDR3 protein: CASSWLKGSTEAFF
CDR3 DNA: TGTGCCAGCAGTTGGTTAAAAGGGAGCACTGAAGCTTTCTTT

clone size: -
D gene: -
J gene: TRBJ2-7
V gene: TRBV15
CDR3 protein: CATGRPSSYEQYF
CDR3 DNA: TGTGCCACCGGGCGCCCCAGCTCCTACGAGCAGTACTTC

clone size: -
D gene: -
J gene: TRBJ2-7
V gene: TRBV24-1
CDR3 protein: CATSDPNDSYEQYF
CDR3 DNA: TGTGCCACCAGTGATCCCAACGACAGCTACGAGCAGTACTTC

clone size: -
D gene: -
J gene: TRBJ2-7
V gene: TRBV7-9
CDR3 protein: CATRRDGAYEQYF
CDR3 DNA: TGTGCCACTCGAAGGGACGGAGCCTACGAGCAGTACTTC

clone size: -
D gene: -
J gene: TRBJ1-4
V gene: TRBV6-5
CDR3 protein: CASSFLTATNEKLFF
CDR3 DNA: TGTGCCAGCAGTTTCCTGACGGCAACTAATGAAAAACTGTTTTTT

clone size: -
D gene: -
J gene: TRBJ1-5
V gene: TRBV5-5
CDR3 protein: CASSGLRGNQPQHF
CDR3 DNA: TGTGCCAGCAGCGGCCTACGGGGCAATCAGCCCCAGCATTTT

clone size: -
D gene: -
J gene: TRBJ2-1
V gene: TRBV7-2
CDR3 protein: CASSLVGRGGASYNEQFF
CDR3 DNA: TGTGCCAGCAGCTTAGTAGGTCGTGGGGGAGCGTCCTACAATGAGCAGTTCTTC

clone size: -
D gene: -
J gene: TRBJ2-5
V gene: TRBV2
CDR3 protein: CASIRLGAGETQYF
CDR3 DNA: TGTGCCAGCATAAGATTGGGGGCCGGGGAGACCCAGTACTTC

clone size: few
D gene: -
J gene: TRBJ2-7
V gene: TRBV5-1
CDR3 protein: CASSFLTGRGYEQYF
CDR3 DNA: TGCGCCAGCAGCTTCCTAACGGGGAGAGGCTACGAGCAGTACTTC

clone size: few
D gene: -
J gene: TRBJ2-7
V gene: TRBV4-3
CDR3 protein: CASSQDGGTYEQYF
CDR3 DNA: TGCGCCAGCAGCCAAGATGGAGGGACCTACGAGCAGTACTTC

clone size: few
D gene: -
J gene: TRBJ1-6
V gene: TRBV4-3
CDR3 protein: CASSQVGGLGSPLHF
CDR3 DNA: TGCGCCAGCAGCCAAGTGGGAGGGCTTGGCTCACCCCTCCACTTT

clone size: -
D gene: TRBD2
J gene: TRBJ2-1
V gene: TRBV5-4
CDR3 protein: CASRIGGGSSYNEQFF
CDR3 DNA: TGTGCCAGCAGGATTGGGGGAGGGAGCTCCTACAATGAGCAGTTCTTC

clone size: once
D gene: TRBD2
J gene: TRBJ2-3
V gene: TRBV7-2
CDR3 protein: CASSPRLAVDTQYF
CDR3 DNA: TGTGCCAGCAGCCCCCGACTAGCGGTAGATACGCAGTATTTT

clone size: -
D gene: TRBD1
J gene: TRBJ1-1
V gene: TRBV27
CDR3 protein: CASSLQPGQGREAFF
CDR3 DNA: TGTGCCAGCAGTTTACAACCGGGACAGGGGCGAGAAGCTTTCTTT

clone size: -
D gene: -
J gene: TRBJ2-4
V gene: TRBV4-1
CDR3 protein: CASSQEAGSKNIQYF
CDR3 DNA: TGCGCCAGCAGCCAAGAGGCAGGGTCCAAAAACATTCAGTACTTC

clone size: few
D gene: -
J gene: TRBJ1-1
V gene: TRBV28
CDR3 protein: CASSHPEDGMNTEAFF
CDR3 DNA: TGTGCCAGCAGTCACCCGGAGGACGGGATGAACACTGAAGCTTTCTTT

clone size: -
D gene: -
J gene: TRBJ2-2
V gene: TRBV19
CDR3 protein: CASTRGSNTGELFF
CDR3 DNA: TGTGCCAGTACGCGGGGTTCGAACACCGGGGAGCTGTTTTTT

clone size: -
D gene: -
J gene: TRBJ2-7
V gene: TRBV6-5
CDR3 protein: CASSYSTLGRNYEQYF
CDR3 DNA: TGTGCCAGCAGTTACTCGACTCTCGGCAGAAACTACGAGCAGTACTTC

clone size: -
D gene: -
J gene: TRBJ2-5
V gene: TRBV4-1
CDR3 protein: CASSQTPSGRETQYF
CDR3 DNA: TGCGCCAGCAGCCAAACCCCCTCGGGGCGGGAGACCCAGTACTTC

clone size: -
D gene: -
J gene: TRBJ2-2
V gene: TRBV28
CDR3 protein: CASTPSRYTGELFF
CDR3 DNA: TGTGCCAGCACCCCTAGTCGGTACACCGGGGAGCTGTTTTTT

clone size: -
D gene: -
J gene: TRBJ2-7
V gene: TRBV4-1
CDR3 protein: CASSQERSLYEQYF
CDR3 DNA: TGCGCCAGCAGCCAAGAACGGAGCCTCTACGAGCAGTACTTC

clone size: -
D gene: -
J gene: TRBJ2-2
V gene: TRBV5-4
CDR3 protein: CASSLGVTGELFF
CDR3 DNA: TGTGCCAGCAGCTTGGGCGTCACCGGGGAGCTGTTTTTT

clone size: -
D gene: -
J gene: TRBJ1-5
V gene: TRBV5-1
CDR3 protein: CASSLFGINQPQHF
CDR3 DNA: TGCGCCAGCAGCTTGTTTGGGATTAATCAGCCCCAGCATTTT

clone size: -
D gene: -
J gene: TRBJ1-1
V gene: TRBV9
CDR3 protein: CASSLDTVGNTEAFF
CDR3 DNA: TGTGCCAGCAGCTTGGACACCGTTGGTAACACTGAAGCTTTCTTT

clone size: -
D gene: TRBD2
J gene: TRBJ2-3
V gene: TRBV19
CDR3 protein: CATSRLASFQDTQYF
CDR3 DNA: TGTGCCACCTCACGACTAGCGTCTTTCCAGGATACGCAGTATTTT

clone size: -
D gene: -
J gene: TRBJ1-1
V gene: TRBV29-1
CDR3 protein: CSVEVGRGTEAFF
CDR3 DNA: TGCAGCGTTGAAGTAGGAAGGGGCACTGAAGCTTTCTTT

clone size: -
D gene: -
J gene: TRBJ1-6
V gene: TRBV6-5
CDR3 protein: CASSWQGQNSPLHF
CDR3 DNA: TGTGCCAGCAGTTGGCAGGGCCAGAATTCACCCCTCCACTTT

clone size: -
D gene: TRBD2
J gene: TRBJ2-7
V gene: TRBV7-2
CDR3 protein: CASSFTPLAGAGEQYF
CDR3 DNA: TGTGCCAGCAGCTTCACCCCTCTAGCGGGAGCGGGGGAGCAGTACTTC

clone size: -
D gene: -
J gene: TRBJ1-3
V gene: TRBV7-2
CDR3 protein: CASSPTGLGNTIYF
CDR3 DNA: TGTGCCAGCAGCCCCACGGGTCTGGGAAACACCATATATTTT

clone size: -
D gene: -
J gene: TRBJ2-1
V gene: TRBV10-3
CDR3 protein: CAISPRGKSADEQFF
CDR3 DNA: TGTGCCATCAGTCCTAGGGGGAAGTCAGCCGATGAGCAGTTCTTC

clone size: -
D gene: -
J gene: TRBJ2-3
V gene: TRBV7-9
CDR3 protein: CASRPNAGQKRTDTQYF
CDR3 DNA: TGTGCCAGCAGACCCAACGCTGGGCAGAAGAGAACAGATACGCAGTATTTT

clone size: few
D gene: -
J gene: TRBJ2-7
V gene: TRBV6-2/TRBV6-3
CDR3 protein: CASSYLLMGEQYF
CDR3 DNA: TGTGCCAGCAGTTACCTCCTTATGGGCGAGCAGTACTTC

clone size: -
D gene: -
J gene: TRBJ1-1
V gene: TRBV30
CDR3 protein: CAWWGDTEAFF
CDR3 DNA: TGTGCCTGGTGGGGTGACACTGAAGCTTTCTTT

clone size: -
D gene: -
J gene: TRBJ1-5
V gene: TRBV7-2
CDR3 protein: CASSLGSQPQHF
CDR3 DNA: TGTGCCAGCAGCTTGGGGAGTCAGCCCCAGCATTTT

clone size: -
D gene: -
J gene: TRBJ2-2
V gene: TRBV5-1
CDR3 protein: CASSLRGASGELFF
CDR3 DNA: TGCGCCAGCAGCTTGCGGGGGGCCAGCGGGGAGCTGTTTTTT

clone size: -
D gene: TRBD1
J gene: TRBJ1-1
V gene: TRBV7-9
CDR3 protein: CASTTGVYTEAFF
CDR3 DNA: TGTGCCAGCACTACAGGGGTGTACACTGAAGCTTTCTTT

clone size: once
D gene: -
J gene: TRBJ2-3
V gene: TRBV7-9
CDR3 protein: CASSDVGTNTDTQYF
CDR3 DNA: TGTGCCAGCAGCGACGTAGGGACCAACACAGATACGCAGTATTTT

clone size: -
D gene: TRBD1
J gene: TRBJ2-7
V gene: TRBV7-9
CDR3 protein: CASSLIGDRHYEQYF
CDR3 DNA: TGTGCCAGCAGCTTAATAGGGGACAGACATTACGAGCAGTACTTC

clone size: -
D gene: -
J gene: TRBJ2-3
V gene: TRBV6-1
CDR3 protein: CASSEGRSSDTQYF
CDR3 DNA: TGTGCCAGCAGTGAAGGGAGGAGTAGCGATACGCAGTATTTT

clone size: -
D gene: -
J gene: TRBJ1-3
V gene: TRBV20-1
CDR3 protein: CSASNPGGNTIYF
CDR3 DNA: TGCAGTGCTAGTAATCCCGGGGGAAACACCATATATTTT

clone size: -
D gene: -
J gene: TRBJ2-3
V gene: TRBV28
CDR3 protein: CATSGLASTDTQYF
CDR3 DNA: TGTGCCACCTCAGGGTTAGCTAGCACAGATACGCAGTATTTT

clone size: -
D gene: -
J gene: TRBJ2-6
V gene: TRBV18
CDR3 protein: CASSPGILGDSGANVLTF
CDR3 DNA: TGTGCCAGCTCACCAGGAATCCTAGGGGACTCTGGGGCCAACGTCCTGACTTTC

clone size: -
D gene: -
J gene: TRBJ1-1
V gene: TRBV28
CDR3 protein: CASSPPRQRVNTEAFF
CDR3 DNA: TGTGCCAGCAGCCCCCCCCGGCAAAGGGTGAACACTGAAGCTTTCTTT

clone size: -
D gene: -
J gene: TRBJ2-7
V gene: TRBV3-1/TRBV3-2
CDR3 protein: CASSQEAGAREQYF
CDR3 DNA: TGTGCCAGCAGCCAAGAGGCCGGGGCGCGGGAGCAGTACTTC

clone size: -
D gene: TRBD1
J gene: TRBJ2-7
V gene: TRBV6-6
CDR3 protein: CASSSPVDRASYEQYF
CDR3 DNA: TGTGCCAGCAGTTCCCCTGTCGACAGGGCCTCCTACGAGCAGTACTTC

clone size: -
D gene: TRBD2
J gene: TRBJ2-1
V gene: TRBV5-1
CDR3 protein: CASSNLRAGGEQFF
CDR3 DNA: TGCGCCAGCAGCAATCTCAGGGCGGGAGGTGAGCAGTTCTTC

clone size: once
D gene: TRBD2
J gene: TRBJ2-1
V gene: TRBV27
CDR3 protein: CASTSGRIALNEQFF
CDR3 DNA: TGTGCCAGCACCTCCGGGAGGATAGCGTTGAATGAGCAGTTCTTC